This T cell receptor beta chain originates from a study of cytomegalovirus exposure and HLA in healthy donors (dated by TCRdb to 2017 to 2019). About the full investigation: The 500 to 800 repertoires of the first cohort and the 120 or so validation repertoires were produced on the same platform, according to a later analysis. The aim of the study was to test whether cataloging public T cell receptors could identify signatures of past pathogen exposure. High-throughput TCR immunosequencing, statistical association of individual TCRs with disease status, and machine learning were combined to predict cytomegalovirus infection status. In addition to the first cohort of hundreds of subjects, a separate validation cohort of around 110 different subjects was used.

Library creation used the immunoSEQ multiplex PCR assay. As for the original processing: A statistical classification framework was built to diagnose cytomegalovirus status from the catalog of TCR beta chain sequences. TCRdb holds this immuneACCESS table with in-frame rearrangements only. Some clones are missing; in checked studies, unresolved V genes explain under half, and the rest has no known cause. V, J and clone size reflect that table, while D and trimming were determined from the DNA. The sample table lists hundreds of thousands of clones, roughly 90% of them with a count of one. The ten largest clones take up under 0.95% of the sample. Deletion took 4 bases off V and 0 bases off J, with a span of 11 bases between the germline ends. From its cysteine to its phenylalanine, the CDR3 spans 15 amino acids. Just CDR3 DNA is preserved here, 45 bases in frame from base 1. The germline V gene provides CDR1 MNHNS and CDR2 SASEGT.

Concerning this clone: It has no known antigen specificity. Base qualities are not provided; no much larger clone lies one nucleotide away.

Donors formed part of the validation cohort, which comprised over a hundred subjects and was distinct from the first cohort of 550 to 850 subjects. The paper as a whole reports these results and caveats: The study gave a list of 150 to 200 TCR beta chains associated with cytomegalovirus. While some public TCRs were present in many individuals, most TCR sequences turned up only very rarely across donors. The validation cohort had no HLA typing available for a later analysis, so co-occurrence within that cohort was assessed over all 120 or so repertoires. According to the authors, the approach could potentially be generalized to other disease states and immunological phenotypes. Cytomegalovirus status was reported to be diagnosed by the classifier with high specificity and sensitivity in both the original and validation cohorts. Of the cluster scores, about 94% were above 0 in a later analysis, which found that TCRs clustered in the first cohort also tended to co-occur in the 130 or so validation repertoires. Three of the identified cytomegalovirus-associated TCR beta chains were confirmed in vitro to be specific for cytomegalovirus antigens.

The chain joins TRBV6-1 to TRBJ2-3; the D gene is perhaps TRBD2, on 6 matching bases. Sequencing was performed on PBMCs. The sequence was obtained from a woman younger than 35 in good health and CMV-seronegative. The CDR3 protein is CASSVKSGSTDTQYF. The nucleotides are TGTGCCAGCAGTGTGAAGAGCGGGAGCACAGATACGCAGTATTTT.